This is a list of T cell receptor beta chains from one sample in a study of blood T cell repertoires in COVID-19. The table came from immunoSEQ multiplex PCR; TCRdb's copy has only in-frame clones and leaves some out. The sample contains 35,000 to 50,000 clones, approximately 77% of which appear only once. Sample: peripheral blood. These receptors were taken from a woman in her 70s with acute or convalescent COVID-19. The CDR3 runs from the conserved cysteine through the conserved F or W. A D gene is named only where the DNA matches it firmly. Size tells how often a clone was seen (once, few, many) or the class of an expanded clone, and some rows leave it out.

v_call: TRBV28
d_call: NA
j_call: TRBJ2-2
clone_size: NA
cdr3_nt: TGTGCCAGCAGTTTACGAGGGCGAAAATACACCGGGGAGCTGTTTTTT
cdr3_aa: CASSLRGRKYTGELFF

v_call: TRBV9
d_call: TRBD1
j_call: TRBJ2-7
clone_size: few
cdr3_nt: TGTGCCAGCAGCCTCCGACAGGGGGCGAACTACGAGCAGTACTTC
cdr3_aa: CASSLRQGANYEQYF

v_call: TRBV27
d_call: NA
j_call: TRBJ2-5
clone_size: NA
cdr3_nt: TGTGCCAGCAGTCCCCTTGGAGGCGGGGAGACCCAGTACTTC
cdr3_aa: CASSPLGGGETQYF

v_call: TRBV5-1
d_call: NA
j_call: TRBJ2-5
clone_size: NA
cdr3_nt: TGCGCCAGCGGGCGGGGCCAGGGCGCGGAGACCCAGTACTTC
cdr3_aa: CASGRGQGAETQYF

v_call: TRBV28
d_call: TRBD1
j_call: TRBJ2-4
clone_size: NA
cdr3_nt: TGTGCCAGCAATCCCTCGGGACAGCACTACGCCAAAAACATTCAGTACTTC
cdr3_aa: CASNPSGQHYAKNIQYF

v_call: TRBV29-1
d_call: NA
j_call: TRBJ1-5
clone_size: few
cdr3_nt: TGCAGCGTTGCTCGCGCGGGGTTGAATCAGCCCCAGCATTTT
cdr3_aa: CSVARAGLNQPQHF

v_call: TRBV14
d_call: NA
j_call: TRBJ2-4
clone_size: NA
cdr3_nt: TGTGCCAGCAGCTTACCAGGGTCGGCCAAAAACATTCAGTACTTC
cdr3_aa: CASSLPGSAKNIQYF

v_call: TRBV6-6
d_call: NA
j_call: TRBJ1-5
clone_size: once
cdr3_nt: TGTGCCAGCAGTACTCAGGGGAGGGGCGGCAATCAGCCCCAGCATTTT
cdr3_aa: CASSTQGRGGNQPQHF

v_call: TRBV4-1
d_call: TRBD2
j_call: TRBJ2-3
clone_size: NA
cdr3_nt: TGCGCCAGCAGCCAGCAAATTAGGAGGACTAGCGGCACAGATACGCAGTATTTT
cdr3_aa: CASSQQIRRTSGTDTQYF

v_call: TRBV6-5
d_call: TRBD1
j_call: TRBJ1-2
clone_size: NA
cdr3_nt: TGTGCCAGCAGTTCCGAGCCGGGACAGGCCTATGGCTACACCTTC
cdr3_aa: CASSSEPGQAYGYTF

v_call: TRBV3-1/TRBV3-2
d_call: TRBD1
j_call: TRBJ1-4
clone_size: NA
cdr3_nt: TGTGCCAGCAGCCAACGCGGGACAGGGGGGAACGAAAAACTGTTTTTT
cdr3_aa: CASSQRGTGGNEKLFF

v_call: TRBV29-1
d_call: NA
j_call: TRBJ2-5
clone_size: NA
cdr3_nt: TGCAGCGTACGGTTTGTAGAGACCCAGTACTTC
cdr3_aa: CSVRFVETQYF

v_call: TRBV5-4
d_call: NA
j_call: TRBJ2-1
clone_size: NA
cdr3_nt: TGTGCCAGCAGCTCCGTCTGGGCCCGTCGATCCAATGAGCAGTTCTTC
cdr3_aa: CASSSVWARRSNEQFF

v_call: TRBV30
d_call: NA
j_call: TRBJ2-4
clone_size: NA
cdr3_nt: TGTGCTTTGTCTGGACTATGGGGTCTAGCCAAAAACATTCAGTACTTC
cdr3_aa: CALSGLWGLAKNIQYF

v_call: TRBV28
d_call: TRBD2
j_call: TRBJ2-3
clone_size: NA
cdr3_nt: TGTGCCAGCAGAATAGCGGGAGAGGTGGGAACGCAGTATTTT
cdr3_aa: CASRIAGEVGTQYF

v_call: TRBV6-1
d_call: NA
j_call: TRBJ1-3
clone_size: NA
cdr3_nt: TGTGCCAGCAGTGAACAGGGTTCTGGAAACACCATATATTTT
cdr3_aa: CASSEQGSGNTIYF

v_call: TRBV9
d_call: NA
j_call: TRBJ2-7
clone_size: NA
cdr3_nt: TGTGCCAGCATGGACAAGGAGTACGAGCAGTACTTC
cdr3_aa: CASMDKEYEQYF

v_call: TRBV7-2
d_call: NA
j_call: TRBJ2-1
clone_size: NA
cdr3_nt: TGTGCCAGCAGCCCCTCTCGGAGGGATGAGCAGTTCTTC
cdr3_aa: CASSPSRRDEQFF

v_call: TRBV27
d_call: NA
j_call: TRBJ1-5
clone_size: NA
cdr3_nt: TGTGCCAGCACGGCCCTAAAACGGGATCAGCCCCAGCATTTT
cdr3_aa: CASTALKRDQPQHF

v_call: TRBV6-2/TRBV6-3
d_call: NA
j_call: TRBJ1-5
clone_size: NA
cdr3_nt: TGTGCCAGCAGTTACGCAGGGGCGAGCAATCAGCCCCAGCATTTT
cdr3_aa: CASSYAGASNQPQHF

v_call: TRBV2
d_call: TRBD2
j_call: TRBJ2-2
clone_size: NA
cdr3_nt: TGTGCCAGCACTGAGCGGGAGAGGTTGCCCGGGGAGCTGTTTTTT
cdr3_aa: CASTERERLPGELFF

v_call: TRBV12-3/TRBV12-4
d_call: NA
j_call: TRBJ1-1
clone_size: NA
cdr3_nt: TGTGCCAGCAGTTTAGGGGGCAGTCCTGAAGCTTTCTTT
cdr3_aa: CASSLGGSPEAFF

v_call: TRBV7-2
d_call: NA
j_call: TRBJ2-7
clone_size: NA
cdr3_nt: TGTGCCAGCAGCTTAGGAGGTCTTGCGGCGTCTAGCTCCTACGAGCAGTACTTC
cdr3_aa: CASSLGGLAASSSYEQYF

v_call: TRBV7-9
d_call: TRBD1
j_call: TRBJ2-2
clone_size: NA
cdr3_nt: TGTGCCAGCAGCCCAGGACAGGGGTCGAACACCGGGGAGCTGTTTTTT
cdr3_aa: CASSPGQGSNTGELFF

v_call: TRBV9
d_call: NA
j_call: TRBJ2-7
clone_size: NA
cdr3_nt: TGTGCCAGCAGCGCGGACTTACCCTCCTACGAGCAGTACTTC
cdr3_aa: CASSADLPSYEQYF

v_call: TRBV7-3
d_call: TRBD1
j_call: TRBJ2-5
clone_size: once
cdr3_nt: TGTGCCAGCAGCCGGGACAGGGCCTTAGGGGAGACCCAGTACTTC
cdr3_aa: CASSRDRALGETQYF

v_call: TRBV19
d_call: TRBD1
j_call: TRBJ1-5
clone_size: NA
cdr3_nt: TGTGCCAGTAGTCTCGACAGGGGCAATCAGCCCCAGCATTTT
cdr3_aa: CASSLDRGNQPQHF

v_call: TRBV27
d_call: NA
j_call: TRBJ2-7
clone_size: once
cdr3_nt: TGTGCCAGCAGCTATCAGGGAATCAACGCCTACGAGCAGTACTTC
cdr3_aa: CASSYQGINAYEQYF

v_call: TRBV7-6
d_call: NA
j_call: TRBJ2-7
clone_size: NA
cdr3_nt: TGTGCCAGCAGCTTAAAGGAGAACGAGCAGTACTTC
cdr3_aa: CASSLKENEQYF

v_call: TRBV29-1
d_call: TRBD2
j_call: TRBJ2-7
clone_size: NA
cdr3_nt: TGCAGCGTCGCGGGGACTAGCGGGAGCACCATCTACGAGCAGTACTTC
cdr3_aa: CSVAGTSGSTIYEQYF

v_call: TRBV3-1/TRBV3-2
d_call: NA
j_call: TRBJ1-2
clone_size: few
cdr3_nt: TGTGCCAGCAGCCAATTCCCGGGACAAGGCTATGGCTACACCTTC
cdr3_aa: CASSQFPGQGYGYTF

v_call: TRBV7-2
d_call: NA
j_call: TRBJ1-2
clone_size: NA
cdr3_nt: TGTGCCAGCAGCATGGGCCGACGGGGCTATGGCTACACCTTC
cdr3_aa: CASSMGRRGYGYTF

v_call: TRBV29-1
d_call: TRBD1
j_call: TRBJ1-1
clone_size: NA
cdr3_nt: TGCAGCGTTGGAGAGGGGGCGGGCACTGAAGCTTTCTTT
cdr3_aa: CSVGEGAGTEAFF

v_call: TRBV5-1
d_call: NA
j_call: TRBJ2-2
clone_size: NA
cdr3_nt: TGCGCCAGCAGCTTGAGTGTGGGGGGCACCGGGGAGCTGTTTTTT
cdr3_aa: CASSLSVGGTGELFF

v_call: TRBV30
d_call: TRBD1
j_call: TRBJ1-4
clone_size: once
cdr3_nt: TGTGCCTTGATGGACAGGGAAATAAATGAAAAACTGTTTTTT
cdr3_aa: CALMDREINEKLFF

v_call: TRBV11-3
d_call: NA
j_call: TRBJ2-5
clone_size: NA
cdr3_nt: TGTGCCAGCAGCTTACCTGGCTTGAAGACCCAGTACTTC
cdr3_aa: CASSLPGLKTQYF

v_call: TRBV15
d_call: NA
j_call: TRBJ2-5
clone_size: NA
cdr3_nt: TGTGCCACCAGCAGTAAGGCGGGGAAGGAGACCCAGTACTTC
cdr3_aa: CATSSKAGKETQYF

v_call: TRBV18
d_call: TRBD1
j_call: TRBJ1-1
clone_size: NA
cdr3_nt: TGTGCCAGCTCGGCTGGACAGGGGAACACTGAAGCTTTCTTT
cdr3_aa: CASSAGQGNTEAFF

v_call: TRBV12-3/TRBV12-4
d_call: TRBD1
j_call: TRBJ1-2
clone_size: NA
cdr3_nt: TGTGCCAGCAGCTTGGACAGGGGGCCTGGCTACACCTTC
cdr3_aa: CASSLDRGPGYTF

v_call: TRBV24-1
d_call: NA
j_call: TRBJ1-2
clone_size: NA
cdr3_nt: TGTGCCACCAGTGATTTGGCAGGGGAGAGTGGCTACACCTTC
cdr3_aa: CATSDLAGESGYTF

v_call: TRBV19
d_call: NA
j_call: TRBJ1-4
clone_size: few
cdr3_nt: TGTGCCAGTAGTGCGTCAGGGACTAATGAAAAACTGTTTTTT
cdr3_aa: CASSASGTNEKLFF

v_call: TRBV10-3
d_call: NA
j_call: TRBJ2-7
clone_size: NA
cdr3_nt: TGTGCCATCAGACAGGGGGGGAGCTCCTACGAGCAGTACTTC
cdr3_aa: CAIRQGGSSYEQYF

v_call: TRBV14
d_call: NA
j_call: TRBJ2-7
clone_size: NA
cdr3_nt: TGTGCCAGCAGCCAGTACAGCTCCTACGAGCAGTACTTC
cdr3_aa: CASSQYSSYEQYF

v_call: TRBV28
d_call: NA
j_call: TRBJ1-1
clone_size: once
cdr3_nt: TGTGCCAGCACCCCAGAGTCAGGGCGCGGCACTGAAGCTTTCTTT
cdr3_aa: CASTPESGRGTEAFF

v_call: TRBV28
d_call: NA
j_call: TRBJ1-5
clone_size: NA
cdr3_nt: TGTGCCAGCAGTTTAGCGGCGGATAGCAATCAGCCCCAGCATTTT
cdr3_aa: CASSLAADSNQPQHF

v_call: TRBV6-2/TRBV6-3
d_call: NA
j_call: TRBJ1-5
clone_size: NA
cdr3_nt: TGTGCCAGCAGTTACGGGACTCTAGGGAATCAGCCCCAGCATTTT
cdr3_aa: CASSYGTLGNQPQHF

v_call: TRBV11-2
d_call: TRBD1
j_call: TRBJ1-5
clone_size: NA
cdr3_nt: TGTGCCAGCAGCCCAGGACAGGGGCAGCCCCAGCATTTT
cdr3_aa: CASSPGQGQPQHF

v_call: TRBV12-5
d_call: NA
j_call: TRBJ1-6
clone_size: NA
cdr3_nt: TGTGCTAGTGGTTTGGTGGGGCAATCACCCCTCCACTTT
cdr3_aa: CASGLVGQSPLHF

v_call: TRBV28
d_call: NA
j_call: TRBJ1-5
clone_size: NA
cdr3_nt: TGTGCCAGCAGTTTAGTACAGGGCAATCAGCCCCAGCATTTT
cdr3_aa: CASSLVQGNQPQHF

v_call: TRBV4-3
d_call: TRBD1
j_call: TRBJ1-2
clone_size: NA
cdr3_nt: TGCGCCAGCAGCCAAGGGACAGGGATTGAGTATGGCTACACCTTC
cdr3_aa: CASSQGTGIEYGYTF

v_call: TRBV11-1
d_call: NA
j_call: TRBJ2-3
clone_size: NA
cdr3_nt: TGTGCCAGCAGCTTAGAGGAGCGTAGCACAGATACGCAGTATTTT
cdr3_aa: CASSLEERSTDTQYF

v_call: TRBV11-3
d_call: TRBD2
j_call: TRBJ2-7
clone_size: NA
cdr3_nt: TGTGCCAGCAGCTTAGGGGAGGGGCGAGGCTCCTACGAGCAGTACTTC
cdr3_aa: CASSLGEGRGSYEQYF

v_call: TRBV5-4
d_call: NA
j_call: TRBJ1-2
clone_size: NA
cdr3_nt: TGTGCCAGCAGCTTGGAACACAACTATGGCTACACCTTC
cdr3_aa: CASSLEHNYGYTF